Presented here are 32 T cell receptor beta chains from one specimen sequenced in a study of blood T cell repertoires in COVID-19. Assay used: immunoSEQ multiplex PCR; TCRdb lists only in-frame clones, some missing. The profile shows over 200,000 clones, around 84% of them singletons. Sequences were obtained from peripheral blood. Source of these receptors: a woman of 80 years or more with active or convalescent COVID-19.

This chain connects TRBV28 to TRBJ1-5; 7 bases are a match to TRBD1. CDR1 and CDR2 (germline): MDHEN, SYDVKM. The CDR3 is made up of 16 amino acids. V dropped 5 bases and J dropped 7; count of bases not matched to a gene: 14. The CDR3 region is CASSPYLQGMGQPQHF. In nucleotides, the CDR3 is TGTGCCAGCAGTCCGTACTTACAGGGGATGGGGCAGCCCCAGCATTTT.

This chain links TRBV5-4 with TRBJ1-1, with D possibly TRBD1 on 5 matching bases. Deletions cut 2 bases from V and 4 bases from J, with 12 bases between. Germline CDR1 is SGHNT and CDR2 is YYREEE (reference sequence). The CDR3 has 14 residues. DNA of the CDR3: TGTGCCAGCAGCTTCGCCTGGGGGGGCACTGAAGCTTTCTTT. As protein: CASSFAWGGTEAFF.

V gene TRBV20-1 combines with J gene TRBJ1-5; 7 positions agree with TRBD1. Germline V gene data show CDR1 as DFQATT and CDR2 as SNEGSKA (reference sequence). Germline trimming cut 3 bases from V and 7 bases from J; bases unmatched to any gene: 18. The CDR3 length is 17 residues. The CDR3 DNA reads TGCAGTGCTAGTAGGGACGGCACCAGAGGGGGCGGACAGCCCCAGCATTTT. Translation gives CSASRDGTRGGGQPQHF.

The chain carries TRBV11-2 and TRBJ1-2; a possible D gene is TRBD1 (6 bases). The CDR3 runs to 19 residues. Trimming cost V 5 bases and J 2 bases, with 27 bases left between them. Germline lookup yields CDR1 SGHAT and CDR2 FQNNGV. The chain's CDR3 is CASSPNQGIGARGNYGYTF. Written as DNA, the CDR3 is TGTGCCAGCAGCCCCAATCAGGGGATAGGGGCCCGCGGGAACTATGGCTACACCTTC.

The chain links TRBV5-5 to TRBJ1-3, with D hard to call. The CDR3 extends over 14 amino acids. V gave up 2 bases and J gave up 2 bases, with 8 bases separating them. The germline gives CDR1 SGHKS, CDR2 YYEKEE (reference sequence). DNA of the CDR3: TGTGCCAGCAGCTTTGGGCCAACTGGAAACACCATATATTTT. Translating gives CASSFGPTGNTIYF.

The chain employs TRBV2 and TRBJ2-7, with a tentative D call TRBD1 (6 bases). The V gene's germline CDR1 is SNHLY and CDR2 FYNNEI. This CDR3 contains 11 residues. Between the trimmed V and J ends, which lost 7 bases and 3 bases, there was a span of 7 bases. CDR3 loop: CASTRGYEQYF. For the CDR3, the DNA is TGTGCCAGCACCAGGGGCTACGAGCAGTACTTC.

This clone was seen just once. The chain is built from TRBV18 and TRBJ2-7; 7 nucleotides align to TRBD1. Germline loops: CDR1 KGHSH, CDR2 LQKENI. The CDR3 has 15 residues. V lost 1 base, J lost 7 bases, and 10 bases stayed unmatched. CDR3 nucleotide sequence: TGTGCCAGCTCACCACGTACAGGGGCTCAAGGGGAGCAGTACTTC. Its protein product is CASSPRTGAQGEQYF.

This clone has a single count. This chain connects TRBV9 to TRBJ2-5; D call uncertain. Germline V gene data show CDR1 as SGDLS and CDR2 as YYNGEE. V was shortened by 0 bases and J by 0 bases, with 6 bases between the two germline ends. This CDR3 spans 14 amino acids. The CDR3 DNA is TGTGCCAGCAGCGTAGCACAGAACCAAGAGACCCAGTACTTC. Residues: CASSVAQNQETQYF.

The CDR3 protein is CASSVGLAGHNEQFF. The CDR3 DNA sequence: TGTGCCAGCAGCGTAGGCCTAGCGGGACACAATGAGCAGTTCTTC. The chain combines TRBV9 with TRBJ2-1, with 9 bases fitting TRBD2. The CDR3 covers 15 residues. Per germline, CDR1 SGDLS and CDR2 YYNGEE. Trimming removed 0 bases from V and 5 bases from J; junction bases left unmatched: 3.

The J gene is TRBJ2-7, the V gene TRBV5-1; no firm D call. The CDR3 covers 14 residues. The V gene lost 4 bases and the J gene lost 6 bases, with 17 bases spanning the gap. Germline assignment: CDR1 SGHRS and CDR2 YFSETQ. Here the CDR3 reads CASSLEPYYSEQYF. The CDR3 DNA reads as TGCGCCAGCAGCCTGGAGCCATATTACTCCGAGCAGTACTTC.

Only a few counts were recorded for this clone. The chain couples TRBV13 to TRBJ2-1, with a possible D match to TRBD1 (5 bases). Per the germline V gene, CDR1 is PRHDT and CDR2 is FYEKMQ (reference sequence). The CDR3 runs to 11 residues. The V end was cut by 2 bases, the J end by 12 bases, with 8 bases between. CDR3 protein: CASSLRGWQFF. The CDR3 region has the DNA TGTGCCAGCAGCTTAAGGGGCTGGCAGTTCTTC. Supplemented by reference TRBV13 and TRBJ2-1, the full variable domain reads AAGVIQSPRHLIKEKRETATLKCYPIPRHDTVYWYQQGPGQDPQFLISFYEKMQSDKGSIPDRFSAQQFSDYHSELNMSSLELGDSALYFCASSLRGWQFFGPGTRLTVL.

The chain combines TRBV2 with TRBJ1-5; D unresolved. The ends were cut back, 0 bases at V and 5 bases at J, with 8 bases in the middle. The CDR3 length is 14 residues. Per germline, CDR1 SNHLY and CDR2 FYNNEI. For the CDR3, the DNA is TGTGCCAGCAGTGAAGCGAGGTCGGATCAGCCCCAGCATTTT. It is translated as CASSEARSDQPQHF.

The gene calls are TRBV3-1 (or the pseudogene TRBV3-2) and TRBJ2-7, with D tentatively TRBD2 (5 bases). With 4 bases removed from V and 7 bases from J, the gap between germline ends came to 17 bases. The CDR3 sequence is 14 residues long. In germline, CDR1 is LGHDT, CDR2 YNNKEL (reference sequence). CDR3 DNA: TGTGCCAGCAGCCCGTGGACCGGGAATGAGGAGCAGTACTTC. Translation gives CASSPWTGNEEQYF.

This chain connects TRBV28 to TRBJ2-7; D possibly corresponds to TRBD1 (5 bases). The V end was cut by 5 bases, the J end by 3 bases, with 17 bases between. The CDR3 has 15 residues. Germline V gene data show CDR1 as MDHEN and CDR2 as SYDVKM. The CDR3 loop reads CASSPNNRGFYEQYF. The DNA of the CDR3 is TGTGCCAGCAGTCCCAATAATAGGGGCTTCTACGAGCAGTACTTC.

The genes are TRBV30 and TRBJ1-2; D gene uncertain. The V end was cut by 2 bases, the J end by 5 bases, with 9 bases between. Germline V gene data show CDR1 as GTSNPN and CDR2 as SVGIG (reference sequence). The CDR3 runs 12 residues. Written as DNA, the CDR3 is TGTGCCTGGAGTCCAACAGTTTATGGCTACACCTTC. It is translated as CAWSPTVYGYTF.

V is TRBV6-2 or TRBV6-3 and J is TRBJ2-7; 7 bases agree with TRBD1. After removal of 4 bases from V and 2 bases from J, the junction contained 14 bases not matched to a gene. This CDR3 has 17 amino acids. Looked up from germline, CDR1 is MNHEY and CDR2 is SVGEGT. CDR3 coding DNA: TGTGCCAGCAGTTTCGACGGCCGCCCCGGGACAGCCTACGAGCAGTACTTC. Protein product: CASSFDGRPGTAYEQYF.

Only one count was recorded for this clone. This chain links TRBV28 with TRBJ1-1; D remains ambiguous. Germline values: CDR1 MDHEN, CDR2 SYDVKM. The CDR3 extends over 18 amino acids. The germline V and J ends were trimmed by 5 bases and 3 bases, with 25 bases remaining between them. The CDR3 is CASSPFGITPLLDTEAFF. The DNA for the CDR3 is TGTGCCAGCAGTCCATTCGGGATCACCCCCCTACTAGACACTGAAGCTTTCTTT.

The genes are TRBV6-2 or TRBV6-3 and TRBJ2-1, with 7 bases matching TRBD2. This CDR3 spans 15 amino acids. Germline CDR1 and CDR2: MNHEY and SVGEGT. The ends lost 5 bases at V and 0 bases at J; junction bases unmatched: 4. CDR3 sequence reads: CASSKSGISYNEQFF. The CDR3 DNA follows: TGTGCCAGCAGTAAAAGCGGGATCTCCTACAATGAGCAGTTCTTC.

The V call is TRBV6-5, the J call TRBJ2-3; D perhaps matches TRBD2 (5 bases). Germline-derived CDR1 and CDR2 are MNHEY and SVGAGI. V was trimmed by 6 bases and J by 4 bases, leaving 17 bases between them. The CDR3 length is 15 residues. The CDR3 nucleotides are TGTGCCAGCAGGAGTAGCCCCTTGGAGGCAGATACGCAGTATTTT. Translating gives CASRSSPLEADTQYF.

This rearrangement joins TRBV7-6 to TRBJ1-1; D not certain. The germline CDR1 and CDR2 sequences are SGHVS and FNYEAQ. The CDR3 contains 13 residues. V lost 2 bases to trimming and J lost 8 bases, with 12 bases between them. The CDR3 DNA sequence: TGTGCCAGCAGCTTACACCCCTCGGAGGAAGCTTTCTTT. Residues: CASSLHPSEEAFF.

The rearrangement joins TRBV9 to TRBJ2-1; 7 bases fit TRBD2. In germline, CDR1 is SGDLS, CDR2 YYNGEE. The CDR3 contains 15 residues. The V and J ends lost 0 bases and 5 bases, in that order; junction bases with no gene match: 5. The CDR3 nucleotides read TGTGCCAGCAGCGTAGCTCTAGCGGTAAACAATGAGCAGTTCTTC. This gives the protein CASSVALAVNNEQFF.

The rearrangement uses TRBV10-3 and TRBJ2-7; 12 positions agree with TRBD2. The CDR3 covers 15 residues. Trimming cost V 6 bases and J 5 bases; bases outside gene matches: 8. Germline lookup yields CDR1 ENHRY and CDR2 SYGVKD. CDR3 in DNA: TGTGCCATCAGGCCGACTAGCGGGAGTACCCACGAGCAGTACTTC. Protein product: CAIRPTSGSTHEQYF.

The chain employs TRBV2 and TRBJ1-5; D remains unclear. The CDR3 totals 13 residues. Germline V gene lookup returns CDR1 SNHLY and CDR2 FYNNEI. V lost 2 bases and J 9 bases, leaving 11 bases between the germline ends. CDR3 in amino acids: CASSELSYRPQHF. In nucleotides, the CDR3 is TGTGCCAGCAGTGAACTGAGTTATCGGCCCCAGCATTTT.

This chain joins TRBV10-3 and TRBJ2-7; 11 nucleotides line up with TRBD1. Germline V gene lookup returns CDR1 ENHRY and CDR2 SYGVKD. The CDR3 runs to 15 residues. The V gene end was trimmed by 4 bases and the J gene end by 5 bases; junction bases not matched to a gene: 7. Written as DNA, the CDR3 is TGTGCCATCAGTGGGGGACAGGGGGATTTCCACGAGCAGTACTTC. Its translation is CAISGGQGDFHEQYF.

The V gene is TRBV7-2, the J gene TRBJ1-5; perhaps TRBD1 as D (6 bases). The CDR3 covers 13 residues. Trimming removed 7 bases at V and 0 bases at J, with 7 bases between. Germline lookup yields CDR1 SGHTA and CDR2 FQGNSA. The CDR3 spells CASTGASNQPQHF. CDR3 in DNA: TGTGCCAGCACAGGGGCTAGCAATCAGCCCCAGCATTTT.

The chain recombines TRBV12-3 or TRBV12-4 with TRBJ2-1; the D gene is possibly TRBD2 (6 bases). This CDR3 has 12 amino acids. V lost 6 bases and J lost 9, with 12 bases in between. CDR3 DNA sequence: TGTGCCAGCAGGGATTTGGGGGGTGAGCAGTTCTTC. This translates into CASRDLGGEQFF.

As DNA, the CDR3 is TGTGCCAGTAGTGCGGCTTTGTCAGGGGGCTCCTATAATTCACCCCTCCACTTT. Amino acids: CASSAALSGGSYNSPLHF. The V call is TRBV19, the J call TRBJ1-6, with 7 bases aligning to TRBD1. The CDR3 is made up of 18 amino acids. The germline CDR1 and CDR2 sequences are LNHDA and SQIVND (reference sequence). Germline trimming cut 5 bases from V and 0 bases from J; bases unmatched to any gene: 10.

V and J are TRBV9 and TRBJ1-1; TRBD1 agrees at 7 bases. From germline, CDR1 is SGDLS and CDR2 YYNGEE. V shed 4 bases, J shed 1 base, and the junction held 10 bases outside the gene matches. This CDR3 is built from 16 residues. In DNA form, the CDR3 reads TGTGCCAGCAGCCCCCACCAGGGGGACGGGAACACTGAAGCTTTCTTT. Amino acid sequence: CASSPHQGDGNTEAFF.

The V gene is TRBV28, the J gene TRBJ2-1; 9 bases agree with TRBD2. Germline V gene data show CDR1 as MDHEN and CDR2 as SYDVKM. After removal of 3 bases from V and 2 bases from J, the junction contained 2 bases not matched to a gene. This CDR3 has 15 amino acids. In DNA, the CDR3 is TGTGCCAGCAGTTTGGGCGGGGGGGCCTACAATGAGCAGTTCTTC. This gives the protein CASSLGGGAYNEQFF.

The chain joins TRBV7-9 to TRBJ1-5, with TRBD1 matching 7 bases. Germline trimming cut 5 bases from V and 5 bases from J; bases unmatched to any gene: 6. The CDR3 is made up of 14 amino acids. Germline lookup yields CDR1 SEHNR and CDR2 FQNEAQ (reference sequence). This CDR3 reads CASSPDREYQPQHF. CDR3 coding DNA: TGTGCCAGCAGCCCTGACAGGGAGTATCAGCCCCAGCATTTT.

This chain links TRBV30 with TRBJ1-5; 7 bases line up with TRBD1. The CDR3 extends over 15 amino acids. Unmatched junction bases numbered 3, after V lost 1 base and J lost 0 bases. Germline V gene data show CDR1 as GTSNPN and CDR2 as SVGIG (reference sequence). The DNA of the CDR3 is TGTGCCTGGAGTGCGACAGGGTATAGCAATCAGCCCCAGCATTTT. This translates into CAWSATGYSNQPQHF.

This clone was observed a handful of times. Within the sample, other DNA sequences also encode this same CDR3. The gene calls are TRBV6-2 or TRBV6-3 and TRBJ1-5; D might be TRBD1 (5 bases). V was clipped by 3 bases and J by 2 bases, with 11 bases between them. The germline gives CDR1 MNHEY, CDR2 SVGEGT. This CDR3 region has 15 residues. The CDR3 nucleotides read TGTGCCAGCAGTTATGGCGGAGGGGGCAATCAGCCCCAGCATTTT. It translates to CASSYGGGGNQPQHF.